The 26 T cell receptor beta chains presented below share a single source sample, sequenced in a study of glioma-infiltrating T cells after dendritic cell vaccination. Data came from immunoSEQ multiplex PCR; TCRdb stores just in-frame clones and leaves some out. The repertoire holds 75,000 to 85,000 clones, with roughly 87% as singletons. Time point here: after dendritic cell vaccination, including at tumor progression/relapse. Sequenced material: blood, taken after dendritic cell vaccination. The source is a human donor with glioblastoma.

This clone was picked up a small number of times. This sequence joins TRBV10-1 and TRBJ2-7; D possibly corresponds to TRBD1 (6 bases). Germline V lookup: CDR1 WNHNN, CDR2 SYGVQD (reference sequence). There are 14 residues in the CDR3. The ends were cut back, 0 bases at V and 6 bases at J, with 12 bases in the middle. CDR3 nucleotides: TGCGCCAGCAGTGAGTCGTGGCAGGGGACCGAGCAGTACTTC. It specifies CASSESWQGTEQYF.

The chain carries TRBV6-1 and TRBJ2-1; tentatively, D is TRBD1 (6 bases). Germline values: CDR1 MNHNS, CDR2 SASEGT. This CDR3 spans 15 amino acids. Trimming took 7 bases from V and 4 from J, leaving 17 bases between them. The CDR3 nucleotides read TGTGCCAGCACCCTCTTCACAGGGCAGTACAATGAGCAGTTCTTC. Its protein product is CASTLFTGQYNEQFF.

The rearrangement joins TRBV2 to TRBJ2-7, with 11 bases lining up with TRBD1. The V segment lost 6 bases and the J segment 4 bases; nucleotides outside the gene matches: 2. CDR3 length: 13 amino acids. Germline values: CDR1 SNHLY, CDR2 FYNNEI. The CDR3 reads CASSRDRGYEQYF. The DNA of the CDR3 is TGTGCCAGCAGCCGGGACAGGGGGTACGAGCAGTACTTC.

The V gene is TRBV7-9, the J gene TRBJ1-1, with D perhaps TRBD1 (5 bases). Looked up from germline, CDR1 is SEHNR and CDR2 is FQNEAQ (reference sequence). Trimming stripped 6 bases from V and 2 bases from J, with 16 bases between. CDR3 length: 15 amino acids. DNA of the CDR3: TGTGCCAGCAGTACGATAGCTAGGGGAAACACTGAAGCTTTCTTT. Translating it yields CASSTIARGNTEAFF.

V usage is TRBV7-2 and J usage is TRBJ2-7; TRBD1 matches 7 bases. The V and J ends lost 1 base and 5 bases, in that order; junction bases with no gene match: 8. CDR3 length: 15 residues. Germline CDR1 SGHTA, CDR2 FQGNSA. Written as DNA, the CDR3 is TGTGCCAGCAGCTTAGTTATGACAGGGTGGAACGAGCAGTACTTC. Encoded protein: CASSLVMTGWNEQYF.

V and J are TRBV9 and TRBJ1-1; 8 bases align to TRBD1. Per the germline V gene, CDR1 is SGDLS and CDR2 is YYNGEE. CDR3 size: 15 residues. J lost 0 bases, V lost 3 bases, and 4 bases had no gene match. The CDR3 sequence: CASSAMTGVNTEAFF. Here the CDR3 DNA reads TGTGCCAGCAGCGCCATGACAGGGGTGAACACTGAAGCTTTCTTT. Full variable domain (rest looked up from reference TRBV9 and TRBJ1-1): DSGVTQTPKHLITATGQRVTLRCSPRSGDLSVYWYQQSLDQGLQFLIQYYNGEERAKGNILERFSAQQFPDLHSELNLSSLELGDSALYFCASSAMTGVNTEAFFGQGTRLTVV.

V gene TRBV5-1 combines with J gene TRBJ2-1; D gene unclear. The CDR3 covers 14 residues. Germline V gene lookup returns CDR1 SGHRS and CDR2 YFSETQ. V shed 0 bases and J shed 7 bases, with 11 bases lying between them. In nucleotides, the CDR3 is TGCGCCAGCAGCTTGGCCAATGCTGAGAATGAGCAGTTCTTC. It codes for CASSLANAENEQFF.

V is TRBV2 and J is TRBJ2-5; TRBD2 is a possible D gene (5 bases). The germline V gene has CDR1 SNHLY and CDR2 FYNNEI. V was clipped by 4 bases and J by 7 bases, with 13 bases between them. This CDR3 has 13 amino acids. CDR3 DNA sequence: TGTGCCAGCAGTGGGACTGAATACGGGACCCAGTACTTC. Translated, it gives CASSGTEYGTQYF.

The chain joins TRBV29-1 to TRBJ2-7, with D hard to call. This CDR3 region has 13 residues. The V gene lost 6 bases and the J gene lost 3 bases, with 15 bases spanning the gap. The V gene's germline CDR1 is SQVTM and CDR2 ANQGSEA. CDR3 nucleotides: TGCAGCGTCGCCCTCGTCAGGAACTACGAGCAGTACTTC. Protein: CSVALVRNYEQYF.

This clone was seen just once. The chain employs TRBV5-4 and TRBJ1-1; no firm D call. Germline-derived CDR1 and CDR2 are SGHNT and YYREEE (reference sequence). The CDR3 is 14 residues long. V lost 3 bases and J 4 bases, leaving 13 bases between the germline ends. CDR3 bases: TGTGCCAGCAGCTACGACGGCCCGGGCACTGAAGCTTTCTTT. It specifies CASSYDGPGTEAFF.

This clone appeared once. This chain joins TRBV5-1 and TRBJ2-1, with 7 bases matching TRBD1. Germline lookup yields CDR1 SGHRS and CDR2 YFSETQ. V was clipped by 4 bases and J by 8 bases; unmatched bases: 12. CDR3 length: 15 residues. The CDR3 bases are TGCGCCAGCAGCCTGGGGGCCTGGCAGGGGGATGAGCAGTTCTTC. This encodes CASSLGAWQGDEQFF.

The gene calls are TRBV29-1 and TRBJ1-1, with 7 bases lining up with TRBD1. The CDR3 runs to 15 residues. Germline values: CDR1 SQVTM, CDR2 ANQGSEA. The ends lost 0 bases at V and 3 bases at J; junction bases unmatched: 7. Here the CDR3 reads CSVEDKGQYYTEAFF. CDR3 sequence (DNA): TGCAGCGTTGAAGACAAGGGACAGTATTACACTGAAGCTTTCTTT. The full variable domain, in which reference TRBV29-1 and TRBJ1-1 provide the parts outside the CDR3, is SAVISQKPSRDICQRGTSLTIQCQVDSQVTMMFWYRQQPGQSLTLIATANQGSEATYESGFVIDKFPISRPNLTFSTLTVSNMSPEDSSIYLCSVEDKGQYYTEAFFGQGTRLTVV.

J is TRBJ2-1 and V is TRBV5-8; 15 bases match TRBD2. With V trimmed by 0 bases and J by 5 bases, 9 bases remained unmatched. This CDR3 region has 19 residues. Germline V lookup: CDR1 SGHTS, CDR2 YDEGEE. The CDR3 spells CASSLDRTSGRAWDNEQFF. As DNA, the CDR3 is TGTGCCAGCAGCTTGGATCGGACTAGCGGGAGGGCCTGGGACAATGAGCAGTTCTTC.

Only one count was recorded for this clone. This chain joins TRBV5-8 and TRBJ2-2; TRBD1 aligns across 11 bases. V shed 2 bases and J 1 base; nucleotides not matched to a gene: 4. This CDR3 has 17 amino acids. Germline values: CDR1 SGHTS, CDR2 YDEGEE. The CDR3 reads CASSLRGTGGNTGELFF. CDR3 sequence (DNA): TGTGCCAGCAGCTTAAGAGGGACAGGGGGGAACACCGGGGAGCTGTTTTTT.

J is TRBJ2-3 and V is TRBV7-8; maybe TRBD2 (5 bases). The CDR3 is 14 amino acids. V dropped 4 bases and J dropped 5 bases, with 13 bases sitting between them. The germline V gene has CDR1 SGHVS and CDR2 FQNEAQ. CDR3 region: CASSYDNGGDTQYF. DNA of the CDR3: TGTGCCAGCAGCTACGACAATGGAGGAGATACGCAGTATTTT.

The chain employs TRBV6-5 and TRBJ1-4; maybe TRBD1 (5 bases). Between the trimmed V and J ends, which lost 2 bases and 1 base, there was a span of 5 bases. Germline loops: CDR1 MNHEY, CDR2 SVGAGI. The CDR3 totals 14 residues. This CDR3 reads CASSYDRTNEKLFF. In DNA, the CDR3 is TGTGCCAGCAGTTACGACAGAACTAATGAAAAACTGTTTTTT.

The genes are TRBV5-1 and TRBJ2-1; TRBD2 is a possible D gene (5 bases). The germline V and J ends were trimmed by 4 bases and 4 bases, with 12 bases remaining between them. CDR3 size: 14 residues. Germline V gene lookup returns CDR1 SGHRS and CDR2 YFSETQ. Written as DNA, the CDR3 is TGCGCCAGCAGCCCTCTAGCCCAATACAATGAGCAGTTCTTC. Translated: CASSPLAQYNEQFF.

The chain uses TRBV4-1 and TRBJ2-5; D ambiguous. Germline V lookup: CDR1 MGHRA, CDR2 YSYEKL. The CDR3 spans 13 residues. Deletions cut 4 bases from V and 3 bases from J, with 9 bases between. CDR3 bases: TGCGCCAGCAGCCGTTCATCAGAAGAGACCCAGTACTTC. It codes for CASSRSSEETQYF.

V and J are TRBV5-1 and TRBJ2-3; the match to TRBD2 covers 7 bases. The CDR3 extends over 15 amino acids. Unmatched junction bases numbered 8, after V lost 4 bases and J lost 3 bases. Germline CDR1 SGHRS, CDR2 YFSETQ. The CDR3 reads CASSQGGIGTDTQYF. CDR3 nucleotide sequence: TGCGCCAGCAGCCAGGGAGGGATAGGGACAGATACGCAGTATTTT.

This clone showed up just once. The chain couples TRBV29-1 to TRBJ1-2, with TRBD1 matching 8 bases. This CDR3 has 13 residues. In germline, CDR1 is SQVTM, CDR2 ANQGSEA. V trimming: 7 bases; J trimming: 6 bases; junction bases outside the gene matches: 10. DNA of the CDR3: TGCAGCGCGGACCCAGGACAGGGCCATGGCTACACCTTC. As protein: CSADPGQGHGYTF.

The CDR3 sequence: CASSPRVEGRNQPQHF. The CDR3 region has the DNA TGTGCCAGCAGTCCGAGGGTAGAAGGGCGCAATCAGCCCCAGCATTTT. V gene TRBV27 combines with J gene TRBJ1-5; D unclear. Trimming pared 5 bases from V and 2 bases from J, leaving 16 bases between. The CDR3 has 16 residues. The germline V gene has CDR1 MNHEY and CDR2 SMNVEV (reference sequence).

The genes are TRBV5-1 and TRBJ2-7, with TRBD2 matching 8 bases. V trimming: 0 bases; J trimming: 2 bases; junction bases outside the gene matches: 1. This CDR3 is built from 14 residues. CDR1 and CDR2 (germline): SGHRS, YFSETQ. CDR3 region: CASSLVGLAYEQYF. CDR3 coding DNA: TGCGCCAGCAGCTTGGTGGGACTAGCCTACGAGCAGTACTTC.

The chain joins TRBV28 to TRBJ2-7; the D gene is possibly TRBD1 (6 bases). V lost 7 bases and J 6 bases, leaving 10 bases between the germline ends. The CDR3 extends over 11 amino acids. Germline V CDR1 and CDR2: MDHEN, SYDVKM. CDR3 sequence: CASNRAGEQYF. CDR3 DNA: TGTGCCAGCAACAGGGCGGGCGAGCAGTACTTC.

This clone came up many times. CDR3 DNA sequence: TGTGCCAGCAGCTTACTAGGCGCAGACACCATATATTTT. It translates to CASSLLGADTIYF. The rearrangement joins TRBV7-9 to TRBJ1-3; D gene uncertain. V was trimmed by 2 bases and J by 8 bases, leaving 10 bases between them. Per the germline V gene, CDR1 is SEHNR and CDR2 is FQNEAQ (reference sequence). The length of the CDR3 is 13 residues.

Only one count was recorded for this clone. The V gene is TRBV6-5, the J gene TRBJ1-4; TRBD1 matches 7 bases. V shed 0 bases, J shed 5 bases, and the junction held 0 bases outside the gene matches. Germline V lookup: CDR1 MNHEY, CDR2 SVGAGI. This CDR3 region has 14 residues. CDR3 DNA sequence: TGTGCCAGCAGTTACTCGACAGGGAATGAAAAACTGTTTTTT. It codes for CASSYSTGNEKLFF.

The genes are TRBV5-1 and TRBJ2-7; D is undetermined. This CDR3 contains 14 residues. V lost 0 bases and J 3 bases, leaving 10 bases between the germline ends. CDR1 is SGHRS, CDR2 YFSETQ, per germline. CDR3 amino acids: CASSLGLGYYEQYF. As DNA, the CDR3 is TGCGCCAGCAGCTTGGGTCTCGGGTACTACGAGCAGTACTTC.